Each of the 30 T cell receptor beta chains below was sequenced from the same sample in a study of T cell responses to AZD1222 COVID-19 vaccine (dated by TCRdb to the early 2020s). The library came from the immunoSEQ multiplex PCR assay. What TCRdb holds here is the immuneACCESS table cut down to in-frame rearrangements. Part of the clones is not present; checked against another copy, under half of the missing clones reflect an unresolved V gene, and the others are unexplained. The data table for this sample lists over 120,000 clones. Clones ranked in the top ten supply roughly 2% of the sample. In the paper's terms, the time point label means: baseline before first vaccination. Sequencing was done on a sample of peripheral blood. These receptor sequences come from an adult in good health.

Here the CDR3 reads CASSDPAGRINSPLHF. In nucleotides, the CDR3 is TGTGCCAGCAGTGACCCCGCGGGGAGGATCAATTCACCCCTCCACTTT. The genes are TRBV6-2 or TRBV6-3 and TRBJ1-6; the D is unclear. Trimming removed 5 bases at V and 7 bases at J, with 18 bases between. CDR3 length: 16 amino acids. Germline CDR1 reads MNHEY; CDR2 reads SVGEGT.

The J gene is TRBJ2-5, the V gene TRBV19; 7 bases match TRBD1. The trim removed 5 bases at V and 5 bases at J, leaving 8 bases unmatched. The CDR3 spans 14 residues. Germline V gives CDR1 LNHDA, CDR2 SQIVND (reference sequence). DNA of the CDR3: TGTGCCAGTAGTTTGAGACAGGGTTTGGAGACCCAGTACTTC. It yields the protein CASSLRQGLETQYF.

This chain links TRBV25-1 with TRBJ1-6, with no clear D. This CDR3 is built from 15 residues. The germline V gene encodes CDR1 MGHDK and CDR2 SYGVNS. V was pared by 3 bases and J by 7 bases, with 13 bases between. In nucleotides, the CDR3 is TGTGCCAGCAGTGAGGCCAGGTTCGGAAATTCACCCCTCCACTTT. This translates into CASSEARFGNSPLHF.

This chain joins TRBV19 and TRBJ1-5, with D possibly TRBD1 on 6 matching bases. Germline CDR1 reads LNHDA; CDR2 reads SQIVND (reference sequence). V was pared by 6 bases and J by 1 base, with 13 bases between. The CDR3 is 15 residues long. For the CDR3, the DNA is TGTGCCAGTAGCGTGGGACATCAGAGCAATCAGCCCCAGCATTTT. This sequence encodes CASSVGHQSNQPQHF.

V and J are TRBV3-1 (or the pseudogene TRBV3-2) and TRBJ1-5; no firm D call. CDR1 and CDR2 (germline): LGHDT, YNNKEL (reference sequence). The CDR3 contains 13 residues. V was shortened by 2 bases and J by 3 bases, with 5 bases between the two germline ends. The CDR3 sequence is CASSQPDNQPQHF. As DNA, the CDR3 is TGTGCCAGCAGCCAACCGGACAATCAGCCCCAGCATTTT.

This sequence joins TRBV11-3 and TRBJ2-1; D may be TRBD2 (5 bases). Germline V gives CDR1 SGHNT, CDR2 YENEEA. The CDR3 is 13 amino acids. Between the trimmed V and J ends, which lost 6 bases and 8 bases, there was a span of 14 bases. CDR3 residues: CASSFSAGDEQFF. CDR3 in DNA: TGTGCCAGCAGTTTTAGCGCCGGGGATGAGCAGTTCTTC. The full variable domain, rest sourced from reference TRBV11-3 and TRBJ2-1, is EAGVVQSPRYKIIEKKQPVAFWCNPISGHNTLYWYLQNLGQGPELLIRYENEEAVDDSQLPKDRFSAERLKGVDSTLKIQPAELGDSAVYLCASSFSAGDEQFFGPGTRLTVL.

The gene calls are TRBV6-5 and TRBJ2-4; D might be TRBD1 or TRBD2, each matching 5 bases. With 0 bases removed from V and 9 bases from J, the gap between germline ends came to 9 bases. The CDR3 has 13 amino acids. Germline values: CDR1 MNHEY, CDR2 SVGAGI. CDR3 DNA sequence: TGTGCCAGCAGTTACTCGTCCGGGGCCATTCAGTACTTC. It encodes CASSYSSGAIQYF.

The chain recombines TRBV6-1 with TRBJ2-1; 8 bases map to TRBD2. Germline V gene sequence: CDR1 MNHNS, CDR2 SASEGT. This CDR3 region has 15 residues. Trimming removed 3 bases from V and 4 bases from J; junction bases left unmatched: 5. The CDR3 is CASSETGGAYNEQFF. DNA of the CDR3: TGTGCCAGCAGTGAGACGGGGGGGGCTTACAATGAGCAGTTCTTC.

The chain recombines TRBV2 with TRBJ1-4; D is uncertain. Germline V gene lookup returns CDR1 SNHLY and CDR2 FYNNEI. The CDR3 covers 14 residues. V was shortened by 6 bases and J by 6 bases, with 14 bases between the two germline ends. For the CDR3, the DNA is TGTGCCAGCAGGAAGGATCTCTGGGATGAAAAACTGTTTTTT. Translated: CASRKDLWDEKLFF.

For the CDR3, the DNA is TGTGCCAGCAGTGAATTCGGGCAGGCTAATGAAAAACTGTTTTTT. This sequence encodes CASSEFGQANEKLFF. The chain links TRBV25-1 to TRBJ1-4, with no clear D. V lost 1 base, J lost 3 bases, and 9 bases lay in between. The CDR3 length is 15 residues. CDR1 and CDR2 (germline): MGHDK, SYGVNS.

This chain joins TRBV5-4 and TRBJ2-1; D unclear. This CDR3 comprises 14 residues. Germline V gene data show CDR1 as SGHNT and CDR2 as YYREEE (reference sequence). V shed 2 bases and J shed 6 bases, with 12 bases lying between them. The DNA for the CDR3 is TGTGCCAGCAGCTTTAAGGCCTGGAGCAATGAGCAGTTCTTC. Its translation: CASSFKAWSNEQFF.

This chain links TRBV28 with TRBJ1-1; 7 bases fit TRBD1. CDR1 is MDHEN, CDR2 SYDVKM, per germline. This CDR3 region has 17 residues. The junction had 17 bases not matched to a gene; V was cut back by 7 bases and J by 3 bases. CDR3 sequence: CASTLIGTAKGDTEAFF. Written as DNA, the CDR3 is TGTGCCAGCACCCTGATCGGGACAGCAAAGGGGGACACTGAAGCTTTCTTT.

The chain recombines TRBV6-5 with TRBJ1-5; 7 bases fit TRBD1. This CDR3 has 13 residues. V lost 6 bases and J lost 6; bases outside the gene matches: 5. The germline V gene encodes CDR1 MNHEY and CDR2 SVGAGI. Here the CDR3 reads CASSRQGGQPQHF. Here the CDR3 DNA reads TGTGCCAGCAGCCGACAGGGTGGTCAGCCCCAGCATTTT.

The chain carries TRBV4-1 and TRBJ1-2; no clear D. CDR3 size: 13 residues. The germline V and J ends were trimmed by 2 bases and 3 bases, with 7 bases remaining between them. Germline assignment: CDR1 MGHRA and CDR2 YSYEKL. As DNA, the CDR3 is TGCGCCAGCAGCCAAACACCGGACTATGGCTACACCTTC. As protein: CASSQTPDYGYTF.

In nucleotides, the CDR3 is TGTGCCAGCAGTCCCAGCGGGTTAACCGGGGAGCTGTTTTTT. Encoded protein: CASSPSGLTGELFF. The chain joins TRBV6-5 to TRBJ2-2, with TRBD2 as a possible D gene (6 bases). V was clipped by 5 bases and J by 5 bases, with 12 bases between them. Germline-derived CDR1 and CDR2 are MNHEY and SVGAGI. The CDR3 contains 14 residues.

The chain is built from TRBV25-1 and TRBJ2-7; TRBD1 aligns across 7 bases. The CDR3 spans 14 residues. The V gene's germline CDR1 is MGHDK and CDR2 SYGVNS. Trimming cost V 5 bases and J 2 bases; bases outside gene matches: 6. CDR3 DNA: TGTGCCAGCAGTCGGACAGGCCGCCCCTACGAGCAGTACTTC. Protein product: CASSRTGRPYEQYF.

V is TRBV4-1 and J is TRBJ2-3; TRBD1 agrees at 7 bases. The CDR3 loop spans 16 amino acids. The V gene's germline CDR1 is MGHRA and CDR2 YSYEKL. With V trimmed by 4 bases and J by 0 bases, 7 bases remained unmatched. The CDR3, as DNA: TGCGCCAGCAGCCCAAGGGGGCAGGGGAGCACAGATACGCAGTATTTT. The encoded protein is CASSPRGQGSTDTQYF.

The chain joins TRBV6-2 or TRBV6-3 to TRBJ2-5; 9 bases are shared with TRBD2. Germline values: CDR1 MNHEY, CDR2 SVGEGT. The CDR3 totals 16 residues. Trimming cost V 3 bases and J 0 bases; bases outside gene matches: 5. CDR3: CASSYIAGGYQETQYF. CDR3 DNA: TGTGCCAGCAGTTATATTGCGGGGGGGTACCAAGAGACCCAGTACTTC.

V usage is TRBV9 and J usage is TRBJ2-5; D is unclear. There are 14 residues in the CDR3. With 1 base removed from V and 1 base from J, the gap between germline ends came to 8 bases. In germline, CDR1 is SGDLS, CDR2 YYNGEE. DNA for the CDR3: TGTGCCAGCAGCGTAAGAGGCGGCCAAGAGACCCAGTACTTC. It codes for CASSVRGGQETQYF.

The chain couples TRBV24-1 to TRBJ1-6, with a tentative D call TRBD1 (6 bases). Per the germline V gene, CDR1 is KGHDR and CDR2 is SFDVKD. This CDR3 has 19 amino acids. Trimming shortened V by 0 bases and J by 10 bases, and 24 bases separated the two germline ends. CDR3 DNA sequence: TGTGCCACCAGTGATTTGCATCGGGGGCGGGAAGTTGACCTCTCACCCCTCCACTTT. It is translated as CATSDLHRGREVDLSPLHF.

V gene TRBV5-6 combines with J gene TRBJ1-1; 7 positions match TRBD1. Looked up from germline, CDR1 is SGHDT and CDR2 is YYEEEE. CDR3 length equals 16 residues. V lost 1 base, J lost 0 bases, and 6 bases stayed unmatched. This chain's CDR3 is CASSLLGQRMNTEAFF. For the CDR3, the DNA is TGTGCCAGCAGCTTGCTGGGACAGAGGATGAACACTGAAGCTTTCTTT.

This chain joins TRBV7-9 and TRBJ2-3, with a weak D call TRBD2 (6 bases). Between the trimmed V and J ends, which lost 6 bases and 0 bases, there was a span of 10 bases. The CDR3 is 14 amino acids. Looked up from germline, CDR1 is SEHNR and CDR2 is FQNEAQ (reference sequence). The CDR3 loop reads CASRPGLSTDTQYF. Written as DNA, the CDR3 is TGTGCCAGCAGACCGGGACTTAGCACAGATACGCAGTATTTT.

This sequence joins TRBV5-1 and TRBJ1-1; 7 bases map to TRBD1. Trimming removed 5 bases from V and 5 bases from J; junction bases left unmatched: 15. The CDR3 is made up of 16 amino acids. Germline V gene data show CDR1 as SGHRS and CDR2 as YFSETQ. The CDR3 protein is CASSPTGVVSPTEAFF. In DNA form, the CDR3 reads TGCGCCAGCAGTCCCACAGGGGTGGTGAGCCCTACTGAAGCTTTCTTT.

This rearrangement joins TRBV30 to TRBJ2-3; D remains ambiguous. The V gene's germline CDR1 is GTSNPN and CDR2 SVGIG (reference sequence). The CDR3 has 12 residues. Deletions cut 4 bases from V and 3 bases from J, with 8 bases between. CDR3 bases: TGTGCCTGGACTCCTGGAACAGATACGCAGTATTTT. It translates to CAWTPGTDTQYF.

The rearrangement joins TRBV5-1 to TRBJ1-6, with D hard to call. This CDR3 has 14 residues. CDR1 SGHRS and CDR2 YFSETQ come from the germline V gene. V dropped 0 bases and J dropped 10 bases, with 11 bases sitting between them. CDR3 nucleotides: TGCGCCAGCAGCTTGGGTGGGATACAGTCACCCCTCCACTTT. This sequence encodes CASSLGGIQSPLHF.

The chain joins TRBV6-5 to TRBJ2-1, with TRBD1 matching 9 bases. The germline V gene has CDR1 MNHEY and CDR2 SVGAGI. The CDR3 is 14 amino acids. The V segment lost 6 bases and the J segment 6 bases; nucleotides outside the gene matches: 6. The CDR3 reads CASSYRGPSNEQFF. The CDR3 DNA reads TGTGCCAGCAGCTACAGGGGGCCCAGCAATGAGCAGTTCTTC.

The chain's CDR3 is CASSELVSLSTDTQYF. CDR3 DNA sequence: TGTGCCAGCAGCGAACTCGTCAGTCTTAGCACAGATACGCAGTATTTT. J is TRBJ2-3 and V is TRBV9, with D uncertain. Per the germline V gene, CDR1 is SGDLS and CDR2 is YYNGEE. This CDR3 region has 16 residues. The V end was cut by 3 bases, the J end by 0 bases, with 14 bases between.

The chain recombines TRBV2 with TRBJ1-5; D unclear. There are 13 residues in the CDR3. Trimming took 2 bases from V and 4 from J, leaving 6 bases between them. CDR1 and CDR2 from the germline V gene are SNHLY and FYNNEI. CDR3 residues: CASSEFLNQPQHF. Here the CDR3 DNA reads TGTGCCAGCAGTGAATTCCTTAATCAGCCCCAGCATTTT.

The chain is built from TRBV13 and TRBJ1-4, with TRBD1 matching 7 bases. The CDR3 is 15 amino acids. V shed 3 bases, J shed 4 bases, and the junction held 5 bases outside the gene matches. In germline, CDR1 is PRHDT, CDR2 FYEKMQ (reference sequence). CDR3 amino acids: CASSFRTGGNEKLFF. The CDR3 bases are TGTGCCAGCAGCTTTAGGACAGGTGGTAATGAAAAACTGTTTTTT.

The genes are TRBV5-4 and TRBJ1-2; 7 nucleotides agree with TRBD1. Germline V CDR1 and CDR2: SGHNT, YYREEE (reference sequence). This CDR3 spans 14 amino acids. The J segment lost 1 base and the V segment lost 4 bases, leaving 4 bases of the junction unmatched. CDR3 sequence: CASSTDRINYGYTF. CDR3 bases: TGTGCCAGCAGCACGGACAGGATTAACTATGGCTACACCTTC.